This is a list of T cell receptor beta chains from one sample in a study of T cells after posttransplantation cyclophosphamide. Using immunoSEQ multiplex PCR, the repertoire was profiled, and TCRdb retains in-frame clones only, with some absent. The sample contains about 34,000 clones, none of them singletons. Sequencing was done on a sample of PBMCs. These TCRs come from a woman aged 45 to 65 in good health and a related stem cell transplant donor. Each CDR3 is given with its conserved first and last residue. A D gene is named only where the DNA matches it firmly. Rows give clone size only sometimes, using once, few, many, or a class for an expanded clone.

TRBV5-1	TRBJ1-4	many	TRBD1	CASSYNTGGGEKLFF	TGCGCCAGCAGCTACAATACAGGGGGAGGTGAAAAACTGTTTTTT
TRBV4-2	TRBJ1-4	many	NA	CASSQVGGGGNEKLFF	TGTGCCAGCAGCCAAGTAGGAGGAGGGGGTAATGAAAAACTGTTTTTT
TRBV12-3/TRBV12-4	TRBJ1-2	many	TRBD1	CASNSGTAFYGYTF	TGTGCCAGCAATTCCGGGACAGCTTTCTATGGCTACACCTTC
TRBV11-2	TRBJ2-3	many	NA	CASSPSAVSQYF	TGTGCCAGCAGCCCCTCTGCAGTCTCGCAGTATTTT
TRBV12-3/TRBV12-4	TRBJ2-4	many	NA	CASRDWDIQYF	TGTGCCAGCAGGGACTGGGACATTCAGTACTTC
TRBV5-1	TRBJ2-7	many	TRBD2	CASSSGGAGDYEQYF	TGCGCCAGCAGTTCCGGGGGGGCGGGGGACTACGAGCAGTACTTC
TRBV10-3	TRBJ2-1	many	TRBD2	CAISESKSGSYNEQFF	TGTGCCATCAGTGAGTCGAAAAGCGGGAGCTACAATGAGCAGTTCTTC
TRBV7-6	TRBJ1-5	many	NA	CASSLDRGATQPQHF	TGTGCCAGCAGCTTAGACCGGGGAGCAACTCAGCCCCAGCATTTT
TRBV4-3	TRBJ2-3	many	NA	CASSQAPSRSPDTQYF	TGCGCCAGCAGCCAAGCCCCTAGCAGAAGTCCAGATACGCAGTATTTT
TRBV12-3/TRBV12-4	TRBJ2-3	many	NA	CASSPQWAQNVRGPDTQYF	TGTGCCAGCTCCCCCCAGTGGGCTCAGAACGTAAGGGGTCCAGATACGCAGTATTTT
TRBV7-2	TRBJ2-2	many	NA	CASSLSWRAEGELFF	TGTGCCAGCAGCCTCAGCTGGAGGGCCGAAGGGGAGCTGTTTTTT
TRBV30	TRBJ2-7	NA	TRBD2	CAWSGGLAGVYEQYF	TGTGCCTGGAGTGGAGGGCTAGCGGGAGTTTACGAGCAGTACTTC
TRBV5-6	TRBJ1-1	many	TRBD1	CASSWGRGLMNTEAFF	TGTGCCAGCAGCTGGGGCAGGGGGCTCATGAACACTGAAGCTTTCTTT
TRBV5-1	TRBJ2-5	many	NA	CASSSAGEETQYF	TGCGCCAGCAGCTCCGCGGGCGAGGAGACCCAGTACTTC
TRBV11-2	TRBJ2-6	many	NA	CASSPTGQRISGANVLTF	TGTGCCAGCAGCCCTACCGGACAGCGTATCTCTGGGGCCAACGTCCTGACTTTC
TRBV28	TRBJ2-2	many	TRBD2	CASSLLGGTGELFF	TGTGCCAGCAGTTTATTGGGGGGGACCGGGGAGCTGTTTTTT
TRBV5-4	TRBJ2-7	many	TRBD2	CASSLRLAGSYEQYF	TGTGCCAGCAGCTTGCGACTAGCGGGATCCTACGAGCAGTACTTC
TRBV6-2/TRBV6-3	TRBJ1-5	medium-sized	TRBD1	CASTPTGGLFRGNQPQHF	TGTGCCAGCACTCCGACAGGGGGGCTTTTTAGGGGCAATCAGCCCCAGCATTTT
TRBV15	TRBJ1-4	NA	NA	CATSRDGGNNEELFF	TGTGCCACCAGCAGAGATGGCGGGAATAATGAAGAACTGTTTTTT
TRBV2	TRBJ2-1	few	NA	CASNRRAPNEQFF	TGTGCCAGCAATCGCAGGGCCCCCAATGAGCAGTTCTTC
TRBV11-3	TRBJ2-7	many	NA	CASSLDPNSEQYF	TGTGCCAGCAGCTTAGATCCCAACAGCGAGCAGTACTTC
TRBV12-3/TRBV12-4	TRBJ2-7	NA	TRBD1	CASSLIGQGDHEQYF	TGTGCCAGCAGTTTAATAGGACAGGGGGACCACGAGCAGTACTTC
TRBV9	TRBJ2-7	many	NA	CASSAGGSYEQYF	TGTGCCAGCAGTGCGGGTGGCTCCTACGAGCAGTACTTC
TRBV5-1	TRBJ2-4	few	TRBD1	CASSWGAGGRDLAKNIQYF	TGCGCCAGCAGCTGGGGGGCAGGGGGCAGGGACCTAGCCAAAAACATTCAGTACTTC
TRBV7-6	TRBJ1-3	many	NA	CASSQSRGGNTIYF	TGTGCCAGCAGTCAAAGCCGTGGTGGAAACACCATATATTTT
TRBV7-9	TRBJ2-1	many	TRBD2	CATGRAVEQFF	TGTGCCACGGGGAGGGCCGTTGAGCAGTTCTTC
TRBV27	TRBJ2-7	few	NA	CASSLDLSSYEQYF	TGTGCCAGCAGTTTGGACTTGTCCTCCTACGAGCAGTACTTC